The clone carrying this TCR beta chain has just one count. Trimming cost V 3 bases and J 1 base, with 10 bases left between them. The germline CDR1 and CDR2 sequences are SGHNT and YYREEE (reference sequence). The CDR3 contains 14 residues. This entry belongs to a study of T cell changes during pregnancy in multiple sclerosis. Generated by immunoSEQ multiplex PCR, the TCRdb table keeps only in-frame clones and is missing some. The sample has 58,000 or so clones; 75% to 95% are singletons. Sample: peripheral blood, taken in the first trimester of pregnancy. The rearrangement joins TRBV5-4 to TRBJ1-1, with D possibly matching TRBD1 (6 bases). This clonotype was obtained from a female donor in good health, enrolled as a control in a pregnancy study. The CDR3, as DNA: TGTGCCAGCAGCTGGGGACAACAGAACACTGAAGCTTTCTTT. It specifies CASSWGQQNTEAFF.